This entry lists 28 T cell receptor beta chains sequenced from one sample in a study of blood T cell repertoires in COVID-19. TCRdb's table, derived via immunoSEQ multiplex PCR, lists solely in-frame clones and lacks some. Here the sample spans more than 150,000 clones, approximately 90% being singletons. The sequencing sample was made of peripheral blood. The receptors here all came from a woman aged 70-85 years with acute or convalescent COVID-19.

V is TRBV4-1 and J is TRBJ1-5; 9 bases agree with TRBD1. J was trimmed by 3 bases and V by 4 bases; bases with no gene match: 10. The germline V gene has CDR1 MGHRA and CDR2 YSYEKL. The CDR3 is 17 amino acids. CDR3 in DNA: TGCGCCAGCAGCCGGACCCCCGGGACAGGGTTCAATCAGCCCCAGCATTTT. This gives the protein CASSRTPGTGFNQPQHF.

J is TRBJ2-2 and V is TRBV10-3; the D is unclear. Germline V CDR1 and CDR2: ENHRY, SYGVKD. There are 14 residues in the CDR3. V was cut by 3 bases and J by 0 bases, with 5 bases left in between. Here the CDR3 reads CAISDYPNTGELFF. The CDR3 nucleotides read TGTGCCATCAGTGACTACCCGAACACCGGGGAGCTGTTTTTT.

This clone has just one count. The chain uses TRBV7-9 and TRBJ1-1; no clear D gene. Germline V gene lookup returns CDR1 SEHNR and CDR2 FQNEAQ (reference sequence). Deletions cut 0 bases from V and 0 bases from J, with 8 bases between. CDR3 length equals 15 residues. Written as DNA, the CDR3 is TGTGCCAGCAGCTTAGCGCCAGGCATGAACACTGAAGCTTTCTTT. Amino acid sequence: CASSLAPGMNTEAFF.

CDR3 sequence (DNA): TGTGCCTGGACCCCGACAGGGGAAAACACCATATATTTT. Its translation is CAWTPTGENTIYF. V gene TRBV30 combines with J gene TRBJ1-3, with 8 bases identical to TRBD1. The germline V gene has CDR1 GTSNPN and CDR2 SVGIG (reference sequence). The trim removed 4 bases at V and 6 bases at J, leaving 5 bases unmatched. This CDR3 is built from 13 residues.

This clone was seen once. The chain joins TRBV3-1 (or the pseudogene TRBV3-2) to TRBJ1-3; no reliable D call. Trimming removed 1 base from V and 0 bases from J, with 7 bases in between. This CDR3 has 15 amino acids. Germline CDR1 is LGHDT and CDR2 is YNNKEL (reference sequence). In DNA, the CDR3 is TGTGCCAGCAGCCAAGTAACGGTCTCTGGAAACACCATATATTTT. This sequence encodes CASSQVTVSGNTIYF.

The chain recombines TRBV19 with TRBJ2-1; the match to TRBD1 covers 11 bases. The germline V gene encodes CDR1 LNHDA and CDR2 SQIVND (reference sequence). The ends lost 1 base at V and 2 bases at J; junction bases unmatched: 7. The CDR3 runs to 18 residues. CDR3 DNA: TGTGCCAGTAGTATAGTCTGGGGACAGGGGGGAACCTACAATGAGCAGTTCTTC. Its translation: CASSIVWGQGGTYNEQFF. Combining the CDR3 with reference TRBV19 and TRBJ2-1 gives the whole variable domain DGGITQSPKYLFRKEGQNVTLSCEQNLNHDAMYWYRQDPGQGLRLIYYSQIVNDFQKGDIAEGYSVSREKKESFPLTVTSAQKNPTAFYLCASSIVWGQGGTYNEQFFGPGTRLTVL.

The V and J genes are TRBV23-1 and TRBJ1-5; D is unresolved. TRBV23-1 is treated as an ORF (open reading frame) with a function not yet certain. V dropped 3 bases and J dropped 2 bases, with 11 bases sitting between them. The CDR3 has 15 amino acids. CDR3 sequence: CASSHPGYGNQPQHF. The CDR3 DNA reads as TGCGCCAGCAGTCACCCGGGGTATGGCAATCAGCCCCAGCATTTT.

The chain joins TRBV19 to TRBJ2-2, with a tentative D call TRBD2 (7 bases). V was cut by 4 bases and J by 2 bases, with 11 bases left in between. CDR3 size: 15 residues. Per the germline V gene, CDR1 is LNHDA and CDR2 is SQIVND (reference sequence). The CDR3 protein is CASSTRGGNTGELFF. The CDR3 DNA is TGTGCCAGTAGTACAAGGGGGGGAAACACCGGGGAGCTGTTTTTT.

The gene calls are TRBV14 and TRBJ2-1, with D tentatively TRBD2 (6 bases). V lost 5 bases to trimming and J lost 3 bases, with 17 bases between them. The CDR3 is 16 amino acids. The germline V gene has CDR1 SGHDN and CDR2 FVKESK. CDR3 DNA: TGTGCCAGCAGCTCTCCCCTGCGGGGATTCTACAATGAGCAGTTCTTC. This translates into CASSSPLRGFYNEQFF.

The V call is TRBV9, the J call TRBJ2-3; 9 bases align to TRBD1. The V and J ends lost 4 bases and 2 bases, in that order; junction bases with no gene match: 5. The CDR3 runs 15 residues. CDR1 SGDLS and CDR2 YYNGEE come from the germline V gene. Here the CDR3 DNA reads TGTGCCAGCAGCATCGGGGACAGGGTCACAGATACGCAGTATTTT. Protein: CASSIGDRVTDTQYF. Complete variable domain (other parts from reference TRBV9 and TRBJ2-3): DSGVTQTPKHLITATGQRVTLRCSPRSGDLSVYWYQQSLDQGLQFLIQYYNGEERAKGNILERFSAQQFPDLHSELNLSSLELGDSALYFCASSIGDRVTDTQYFGPGTRLTVL.

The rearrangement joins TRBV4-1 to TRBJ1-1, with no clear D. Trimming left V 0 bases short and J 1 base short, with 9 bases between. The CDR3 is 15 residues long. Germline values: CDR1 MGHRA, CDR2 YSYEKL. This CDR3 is CASSQDRGRNTEAFF. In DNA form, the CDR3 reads TGCGCCAGCAGCCAAGATAGAGGCAGGAACACTGAAGCTTTCTTT.

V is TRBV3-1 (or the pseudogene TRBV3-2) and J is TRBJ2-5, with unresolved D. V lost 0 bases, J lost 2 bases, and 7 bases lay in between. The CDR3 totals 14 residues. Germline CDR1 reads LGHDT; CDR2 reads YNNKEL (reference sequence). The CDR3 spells CASSQDYQQETQYF. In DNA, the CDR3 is TGTGCCAGCAGCCAAGATTACCAGCAAGAGACCCAGTACTTC.

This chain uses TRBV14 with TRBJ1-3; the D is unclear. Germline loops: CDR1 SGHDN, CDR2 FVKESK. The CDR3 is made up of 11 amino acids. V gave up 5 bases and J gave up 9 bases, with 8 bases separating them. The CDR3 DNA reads TGTGCCAGCAGCACTGCGGGCACCATATATTTT. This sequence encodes CASSTAGTIYF.

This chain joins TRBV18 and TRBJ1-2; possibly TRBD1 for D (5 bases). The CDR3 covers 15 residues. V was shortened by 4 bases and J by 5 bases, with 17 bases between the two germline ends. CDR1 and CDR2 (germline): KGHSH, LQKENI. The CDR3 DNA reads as TGTGCCAGCTCACGTCAGGGTGGTGCCCCTTATGGCTACACCTTC. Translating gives CASSRQGGAPYGYTF.

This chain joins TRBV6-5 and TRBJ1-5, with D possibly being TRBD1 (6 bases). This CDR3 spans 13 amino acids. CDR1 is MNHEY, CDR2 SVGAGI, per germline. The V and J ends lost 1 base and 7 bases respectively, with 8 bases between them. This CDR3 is CASSYWQGQPQHF. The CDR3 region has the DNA TGTGCCAGCAGTTACTGGCAGGGGCAGCCCCAGCATTTT.

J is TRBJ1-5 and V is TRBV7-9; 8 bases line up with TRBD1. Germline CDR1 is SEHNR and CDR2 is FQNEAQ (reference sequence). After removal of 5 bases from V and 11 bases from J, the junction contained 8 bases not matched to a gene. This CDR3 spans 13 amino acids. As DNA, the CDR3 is TGTGCCAGCAGCGGACAGGGTCAAACAGCCCAGCATTTT. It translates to CASSGQGQTAQHF. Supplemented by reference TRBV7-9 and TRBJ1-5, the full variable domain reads DTGVSQNPRHKITKRGQNVTFRCDPISEHNRLYWYRQTLGQGPEFLTYFQNEAQLEKSRLLSDRFSAERPKGSFSTLEIQRTEQGDSAMYLCASSGQGQTAQHFGDGTRLSIL.

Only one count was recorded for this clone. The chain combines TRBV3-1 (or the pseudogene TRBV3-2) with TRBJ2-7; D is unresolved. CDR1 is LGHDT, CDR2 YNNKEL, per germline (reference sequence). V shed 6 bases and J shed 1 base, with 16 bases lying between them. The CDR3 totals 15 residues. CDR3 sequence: CASRALGCSSYEQYF. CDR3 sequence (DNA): TGTGCCAGCAGGGCTCTAGGTTGCAGTTCCTACGAGCAGTACTTC.

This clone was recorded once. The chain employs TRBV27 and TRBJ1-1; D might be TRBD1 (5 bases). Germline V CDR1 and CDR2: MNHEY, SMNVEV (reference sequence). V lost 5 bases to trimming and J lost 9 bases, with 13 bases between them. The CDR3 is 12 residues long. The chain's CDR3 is CASSLPKGKAFF. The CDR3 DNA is TGTGCCAGCAGTCTCCCAAAGGGGAAAGCTTTCTTT.

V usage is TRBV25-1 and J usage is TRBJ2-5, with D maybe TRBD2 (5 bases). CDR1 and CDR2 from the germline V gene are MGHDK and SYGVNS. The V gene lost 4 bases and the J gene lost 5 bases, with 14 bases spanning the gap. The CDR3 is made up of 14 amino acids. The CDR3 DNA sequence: TGTGCCAGCAGTGGTACACGGCGAGGGGAGACCCAGTACTTC. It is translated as CASSGTRRGETQYF.

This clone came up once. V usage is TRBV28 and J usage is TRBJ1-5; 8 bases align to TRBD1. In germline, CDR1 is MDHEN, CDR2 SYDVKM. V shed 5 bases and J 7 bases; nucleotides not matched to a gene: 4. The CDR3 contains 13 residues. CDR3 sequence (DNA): TGTGCCAGCAGTCGGACAGGGAAACAGCCCCAGCATTTT. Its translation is CASSRTGKQPQHF.

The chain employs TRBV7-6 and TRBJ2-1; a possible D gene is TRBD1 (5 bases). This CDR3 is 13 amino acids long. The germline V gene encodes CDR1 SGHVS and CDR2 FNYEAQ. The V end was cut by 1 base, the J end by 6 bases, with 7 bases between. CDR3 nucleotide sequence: TGTGCCAGCAGCTTAGGGGGCCCCAATGAGCAGTTCTTC. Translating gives CASSLGGPNEQFF.

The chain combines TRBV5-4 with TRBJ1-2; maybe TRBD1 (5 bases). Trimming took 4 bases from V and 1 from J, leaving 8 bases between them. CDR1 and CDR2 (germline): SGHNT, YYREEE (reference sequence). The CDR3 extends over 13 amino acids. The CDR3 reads CASSPQDNYGYTF. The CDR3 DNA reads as TGTGCCAGCAGCCCACAGGATAACTATGGCTACACCTTC.

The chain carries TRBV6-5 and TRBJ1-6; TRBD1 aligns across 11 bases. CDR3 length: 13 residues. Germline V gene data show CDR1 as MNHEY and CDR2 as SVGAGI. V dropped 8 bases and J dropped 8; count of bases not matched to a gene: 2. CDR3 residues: CASRGQGDSPLHF. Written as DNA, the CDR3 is TGTGCCAGCCGGGGACAGGGGGATTCACCCCTCCACTTT.

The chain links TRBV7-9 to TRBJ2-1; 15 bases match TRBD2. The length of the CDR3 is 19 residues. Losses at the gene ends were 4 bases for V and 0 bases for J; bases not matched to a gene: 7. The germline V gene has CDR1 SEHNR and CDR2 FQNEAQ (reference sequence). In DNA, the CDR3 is TGTGCCAGCAGCTCACAGGGACTAGCGGGGGGCACCTCCTACAATGAGCAGTTCTTC. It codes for CASSSQGLAGGTSYNEQFF.

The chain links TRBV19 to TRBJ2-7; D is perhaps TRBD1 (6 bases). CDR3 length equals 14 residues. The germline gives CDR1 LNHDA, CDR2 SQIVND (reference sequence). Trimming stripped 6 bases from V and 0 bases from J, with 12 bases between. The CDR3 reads CASSKTGYSYEQYF. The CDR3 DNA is TGTGCCAGTAGCAAGACAGGCTACTCCTACGAGCAGTACTTC.

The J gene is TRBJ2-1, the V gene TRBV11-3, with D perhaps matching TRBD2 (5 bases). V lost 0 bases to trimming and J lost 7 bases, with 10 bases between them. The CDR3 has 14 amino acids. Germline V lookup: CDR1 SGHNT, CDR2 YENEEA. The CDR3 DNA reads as TGTGCCAGCAGCTTAGAGGCCGGCGGGAATGAGCAGTTCTTC. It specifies CASSLEAGGNEQFF. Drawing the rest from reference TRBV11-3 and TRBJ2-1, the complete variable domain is EAGVVQSPRYKIIEKKQPVAFWCNPISGHNTLYWYLQNLGQGPELLIRYENEEAVDDSQLPKDRFSAERLKGVDSTLKIQPAELGDSAVYLCASSLEAGGNEQFFGPGTRLTVL.

In DNA form, the CDR3 reads TGTGCCAGCAGCTCCGAACCGGGACAGTTTAATGAAAAACTGTTTTTT. Translated: CASSSEPGQFNEKLFF. This chain connects TRBV11-2 to TRBJ1-4; TRBD1 aligns across 7 bases. The CDR3 spans 16 residues. Germline loops: CDR1 SGHAT, CDR2 FQNNGV. V was pared by 4 bases and J by 4 bases, with 9 bases of the junction left unmatched.

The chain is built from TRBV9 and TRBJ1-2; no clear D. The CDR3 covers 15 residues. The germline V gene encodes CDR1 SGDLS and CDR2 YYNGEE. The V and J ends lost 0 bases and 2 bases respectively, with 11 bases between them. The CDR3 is CASSVGASPNYGYTF. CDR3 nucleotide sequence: TGTGCCAGCAGCGTAGGGGCCAGCCCAAACTATGGCTACACCTTC.